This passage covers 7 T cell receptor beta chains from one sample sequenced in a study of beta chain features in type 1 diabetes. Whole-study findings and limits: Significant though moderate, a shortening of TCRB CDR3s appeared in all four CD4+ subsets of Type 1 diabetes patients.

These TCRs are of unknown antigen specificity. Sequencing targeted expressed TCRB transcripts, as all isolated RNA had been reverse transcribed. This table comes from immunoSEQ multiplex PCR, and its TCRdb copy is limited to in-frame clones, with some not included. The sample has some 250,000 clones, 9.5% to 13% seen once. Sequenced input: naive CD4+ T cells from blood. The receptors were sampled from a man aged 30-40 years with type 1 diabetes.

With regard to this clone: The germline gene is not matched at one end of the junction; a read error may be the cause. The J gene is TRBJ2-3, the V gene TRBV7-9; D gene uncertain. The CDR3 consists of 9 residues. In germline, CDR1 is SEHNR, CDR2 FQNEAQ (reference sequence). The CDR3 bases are TGTGCCAGCAGCACCAGGAAGGATTTT. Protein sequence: CASSTRKDF.

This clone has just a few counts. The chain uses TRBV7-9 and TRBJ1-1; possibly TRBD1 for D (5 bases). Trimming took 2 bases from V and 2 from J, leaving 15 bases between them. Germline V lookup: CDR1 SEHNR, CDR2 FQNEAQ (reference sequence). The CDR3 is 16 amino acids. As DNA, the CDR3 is TGTGCCAGCAGCTTAATTACAGGCTCCCTTAACACTGAAGCTTTCTTT. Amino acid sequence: CASSLITGSLNTEAFF.

CDR3: CASSYSTRLRNTIYF. The CDR3 DNA reads TGTGCCAGCAGTTACTCTACCCGGTTAAGAAACACCATATATTTT. The V gene is TRBV6-6, the J gene TRBJ1-3; no clear D. The CDR3 length is 15 residues. Germline V gene sequence: CDR1 MNHNY, CDR2 SVGAGI (reference sequence). V lost 0 bases and J lost 5, with 11 bases in between.

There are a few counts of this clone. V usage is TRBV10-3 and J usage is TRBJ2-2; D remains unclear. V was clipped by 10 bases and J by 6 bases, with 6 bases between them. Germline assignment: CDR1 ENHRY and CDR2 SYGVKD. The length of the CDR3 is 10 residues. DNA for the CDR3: TGTGCCACCCTTCCCGGGGAGCTGTTTTTT. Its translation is CATLPGELFF.

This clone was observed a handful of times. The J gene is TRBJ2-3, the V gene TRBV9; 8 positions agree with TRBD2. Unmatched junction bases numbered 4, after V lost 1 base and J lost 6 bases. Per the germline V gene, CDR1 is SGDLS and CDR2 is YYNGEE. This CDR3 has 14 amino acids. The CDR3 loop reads CASSVSGRADTQYF. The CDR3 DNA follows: TGTGCCAGCAGCGTATCCGGGAGGGCGGATACGCAGTATTTT.

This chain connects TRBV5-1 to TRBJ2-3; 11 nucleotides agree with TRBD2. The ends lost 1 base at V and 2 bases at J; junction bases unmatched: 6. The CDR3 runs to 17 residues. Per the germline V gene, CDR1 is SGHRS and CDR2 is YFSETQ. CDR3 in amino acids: CASSLTGLADITDTQYF. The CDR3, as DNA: TGCGCCAGCAGCTTGACGGGACTAGCGGACATCACAGATACGCAGTATTTT.

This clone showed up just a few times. The CDR3 protein is CASSLSGAGLGNEQFF. CDR3 coding DNA: TGCGCCAGCAGCTTGAGTGGTGCGGGGCTCGGCAATGAGCAGTTCTTC. The chain links TRBV5-1 to TRBJ2-1, with a possible D match to TRBD2 (6 bases). The V end lost 1 base, the J end lost 6 bases, and 17 bases lay between the germline ends. Per germline, CDR1 SGHRS and CDR2 YFSETQ. There are 16 residues in the CDR3.